This paragraph covers one TCR beta chain sequence. Its cognate antigen is unknown. The assay was immunoSEQ multiplex PCR, and TCRdb's table has in-frame clones only and misses some. The sample yields 80,000 to 100,000 clones, around nine tenths seen once. These data belong to a study of OX40 agonist ivuxolimab in advanced cancers. Study context: Partial responses were achieved by three patients, of whom one had hepatocellular carcinoma and two had cutaneous melanoma.

Trimming took 0 bases from V and 0 from J, leaving 15 bases between them. Germline loops: CDR1 LGHNA, CDR2 YSLEER. This CDR3 is built from 18 residues. The study's findings and limits: The authors also found low normalized T-cell clonal expansion in some nonresponders. Clonal expansion was seen in CD4+ and CD8+ blood T cells by week 6 at 0.1 to 3.0 mg/kg. Relative to CD4+ cells, CD8+ T cells on average had more expanded clones.

The material was CD4+ or CD8+ T cells sorted from blood, obtained in a trial of the OX40 agonist ivuxolimab. The rearrangement joins TRBV4-3 to TRBJ1-3; no reliable D call. This sequence originates from an adult with an advanced solid tumor such as melanoma, head and neck, liver or kidney cancer. CDR3 bases: TGCGCCAGCAGCCAAGAGCCCCCCCGGTCGTACTCTGGAAACACCATATATTTT. This gives the protein CASSQEPPRSYSGNTIYF.